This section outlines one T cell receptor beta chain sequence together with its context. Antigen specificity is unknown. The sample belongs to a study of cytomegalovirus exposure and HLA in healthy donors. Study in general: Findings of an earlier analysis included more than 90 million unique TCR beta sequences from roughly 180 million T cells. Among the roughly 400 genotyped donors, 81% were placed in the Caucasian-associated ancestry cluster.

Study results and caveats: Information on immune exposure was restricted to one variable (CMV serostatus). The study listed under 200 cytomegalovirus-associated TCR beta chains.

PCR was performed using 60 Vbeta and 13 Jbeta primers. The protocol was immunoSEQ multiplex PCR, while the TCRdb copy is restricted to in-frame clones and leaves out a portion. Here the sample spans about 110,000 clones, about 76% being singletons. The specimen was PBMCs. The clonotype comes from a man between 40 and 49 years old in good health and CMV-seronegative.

CDR3 amino acids: CASSQDWSENYGYTF. CDR3 coding DNA: TGCGCCAGCAGCCAAGATTGGTCAGAAAACTATGGCTACACCTTC. The rearrangement joins TRBV4-3 to TRBJ1-2; no clear D gene. In germline, CDR1 is LGHNA, CDR2 YSLEER. This CDR3 has 15 residues. V was cut by 0 bases and J by 2 bases, with 10 bases left in between.